These 29 T cell receptor beta chains were sequenced from one sample in a study of CD8 T cells in ankylosing spondylitis. Points from the study as a whole: What seemed typical of ankylosing spondylitis blood was a TCR beta motif built from about eight highly homologous variants.

Antigen specificity for these receptors is unknown. Via MiXCR, TCRdb re-called the 5' RACE reads, giving one row per CDR3 protein. The sample consists of about 540,000 distinct CDR3 sequences, about 13% of them appearing once. Material: blood, either unsorted or a sorted T cell fraction (not recorded which). Receptors originate from a male donor with ankylosing spondylitis.

This clonotype appeared many times. V and J are TRBV7-9 and TRBJ2-1, with D tentatively TRBD1 or TRBD2 (7 bases each). There are 14 residues in the CDR3. Trimming removed 5 bases at V and 10 bases at J, with 18 bases between. The germline V gene has CDR1 SEHNR and CDR2 FQNEAQ (reference sequence). The CDR3 here is CASSPWTGGQEQFF. The CDR3 bases are TGTGCCAGCAGCCCCTGGACGGGGGGACAGGAGCAGTTCTTC.

The chain carries TRBV20-1 and TRBJ2-1, with 8 bases aligning to TRBD2. CDR1 is DFQATT, CDR2 SNEGSKA, per germline (reference sequence). There are 14 residues in the CDR3. The ends lost 6 bases at V and 9 bases at J; junction bases unmatched: 13. The CDR3 DNA follows: TGCAGTGCCACCGGGACTAGTTCTTCTATTGAGCAGTTCTTC. This encodes CSATGTSSSIEQFF.

The chain couples TRBV14 to TRBJ1-6; tentatively, D is TRBD1 (5 bases). This CDR3 has 13 residues. The V gene's germline CDR1 is SGHDN and CDR2 FVKESK. The V gene lost 2 bases and the J gene lost 7 bases, with 6 bases spanning the gap. Written as DNA, the CDR3 is TGTGCCAGCAGCCAACAGGGCAATTCACCCCTCCACTTT. It translates to CASSQQGNSPLHF.

A few counts support this clonotype. This rearrangement joins TRBV5-1 to TRBJ2-7; 9 bases are a match to TRBD1. Germline assignment: CDR1 SGHRS and CDR2 YFSETQ. Trimming took 2 bases from V and 3 from J; bases not matched to a gene: 6. The CDR3 is made up of 15 amino acids. The CDR3 DNA is TGCGCCAGCAGCTTTACCGGGACAGGGAACTACGAGCAGTACTTC. Amino acid sequence: CASSFTGTGNYEQYF.

A few counts support this clonotype. This chain joins TRBV21-1 and TRBJ2-1; the table's D gene call, TRBD2, was not cross checked with the DNA. TRBV21-1 is designated a pseudogene. This CDR3 is 14 amino acids long. CDR3 protein: CASSLAGGLYEQFF. CDR3 sequence (DNA): TGTGCCAGCAGCCTAGCGGGAGGTTTATATGAGCAGTTCTTC.

This clonotype was counted a few times. J is TRBJ1-2 and V is TRBV7-2; D is ambiguous. Trimming removed 1 base at V and 4 bases at J, with 13 bases between. CDR1 SGHTA and CDR2 FQGNSA come from the germline V gene. The CDR3 has 15 residues. CDR3: CASSLGYEGGYGYTF. The CDR3 DNA follows: TGTGCCAGCAGCTTAGGGTACGAAGGAGGCTATGGCTACACCTTC.

This clonotype was counted at least ten times. The rearrangement links TRBV19 to TRBJ1-6, with 7 bases lining up with TRBD1. This CDR3 comprises 14 residues. CDR1 LNHDA and CDR2 SQIVND come from the germline V gene (reference sequence). Trimming at V came to 7 bases and at J to 7 bases, leaving 7 bases not matched to a gene. Here the CDR3 DNA reads TGTGCCAGTACCGCGACAGGGAACAATTCACCCCTCCACTTT. It translates to CASTATGNNSPLHF.

This clonotype was counted only a few times. The V gene is TRBV9, the J gene TRBJ1-4; D ambiguous. The CDR3 contains 8 residues. Germline V gene data show CDR1 as SGDLS and CDR2 as YYNGEE. The V gene lost 7 bases and the J gene lost 10 bases, with 2 bases spanning the gap. CDR3 residues: CASAKLFF. The DNA of the CDR3 is TGTGCCAGCGCAAAACTGTTTTTT.

This clonotype was recorded many times. The junction does not match germline at one end; this may be a read error. This chain connects TRBV7-2 to TRBJ2-1; the match to TRBD2 covers 10 bases. Looked up from germline, CDR1 is SGHTA and CDR2 is FQGNSA. This CDR3 has 15 residues. The CDR3 nucleotides are TGTGCCAGCAGCCCTAGCGGGGGACCCTATAATGAGCAGTTCTTC. Amino acid sequence: CASSPSGGPYNEQFF.

V and J are TRBV11-3 and TRBJ2-1; D possibly corresponds to TRBD2 (6 bases). The CDR3 consists of 15 residues. V was trimmed by 2 bases and J by 6 bases, leaving 14 bases between them. Looked up from germline, CDR1 is SGHNT and CDR2 is YENEEA. In DNA, the CDR3 is TGTGCCAGCAGCTTACGGCCGGGAGATGGCAATGAGCAGTTCTTC. Translating gives CASSLRPGDGNEQFF.

This clonotype was detected many times. In DNA form, the CDR3 reads TGTGCCACCAGCAGAGATTTTTATACGGAGACCCAGTACTTC. Protein sequence: CATSRDFYTETQYF. This sequence joins TRBV15 and TRBJ2-5; D is unresolved. This CDR3 is 14 amino acids long. CDR1 is LNHNV and CDR2 is YYDKDF in the germline V gene (reference sequence). The V gene lost 0 bases and the J gene lost 5 bases, with 10 bases spanning the gap.

This clonotype has a count of ten or more. The rearrangement uses TRBV12-3 or TRBV12-4 and TRBJ2-3; TRBD2 agrees at 7 bases. The CDR3 runs to 15 residues. The junction had 6 bases not matched to a gene; V was cut back by 5 bases and J by 1 base. Written as DNA, the CDR3 is TGTGCCAGCAGTCAGACTAGCAGGCGCACAGATACGCAGTATTTT. This sequence encodes CASSQTSRRTDTQYF.

This clonotype was seen ten or more times. The junction and the germline gene differ at one end; a read error may be behind it. J is TRBJ2-3 and V is TRBV11-2, with D unclear. Germline V gene lookup returns CDR1 SGHAT and CDR2 FQNNGV. The CDR3 spans 13 residues. The CDR3 protein is CASSFPSTDTQYF. The CDR3 DNA follows: TGCGCCAGCAGCTTTCCTAGCACAGATACGCAGTATTTT.

This clonotype has a handful of counts. In DNA form, the CDR3 reads TGTGCCAGCAGCCAAGTAAGCACCAGCAGAGAGCAGTACTTC. It yields the protein CASSQVSTSREQYF. The chain is built from TRBV3-1 and TRBJ2-7; no definite D call. The ends were cut back, 1 base at V and 7 bases at J, with 14 bases in the middle. The CDR3 runs 14 residues. In germline, CDR1 is LGHDT, CDR2 YNNKEL (reference sequence).

This chain links TRBV20-1 with TRBJ2-2, with TRBD1 as a possible D gene (7 bases). The germline V gene has CDR1 DFQATT and CDR2 SNEGSKA (reference sequence). Trimming stripped 5 bases from V and 2 bases from J, with 15 bases between. The CDR3 runs to 15 residues. The CDR3 sequence: CSAPRQGGNTGELFF. The CDR3 coding sequence is TGCAGTGCTCCAAGGCAGGGGGGAAACACCGGGGAGCTGTTTTTT.

The chain combines TRBV3-1 with TRBJ2-7; tentative D call: TRBD1 (6 bases). V gave up 1 base and J gave up 2 bases, with 12 bases separating them. Germline V gene sequence: CDR1 LGHDT, CDR2 YNNKEL (reference sequence). This CDR3 is built from 15 residues. CDR3 protein: CASSQVGTGPYEQYF. CDR3 DNA: TGTGCCAGCAGCCAAGTGGGAACAGGGCCCTACGAGCAGTACTTC.

The chain recombines TRBV9 with TRBJ2-2; a possible D gene is TRBD2 (5 bases). The CDR3 extends over 14 amino acids. Germline CDR1 reads SGDLS; CDR2 reads YYNGEE. V gave up 3 bases and J gave up 4 bases, with 10 bases separating them. The CDR3 region is CASSASMGTGELFF. In nucleotides, the CDR3 is TGTGCCAGCAGCGCTAGCATGGGCACCGGGGAGCTGTTTTTT.

The chain employs TRBV7-9 and TRBJ2-1, with D uncertain. V gave up 3 bases and J gave up 10 bases, with 4 bases separating them. Germline loops: CDR1 SEHNR, CDR2 FQNEAQ (reference sequence). The CDR3 sequence is 10 residues long. CDR3 loop: CASSFVEQFF. The CDR3 nucleotides are TGTGCCAGCAGCTTCGTCGAGCAGTTCTTC.

V is TRBV7-2 and J is TRBJ1-3; D unclear. CDR1 is SGHTA, CDR2 FQGNSA, per germline. This CDR3 is built from 15 residues. V lost 1 base, J lost 0 bases, and 7 bases lay in between. CDR3 DNA: TGTGCCAGCAGCTTAGAACAGCGCTCTGGAAACACCATATATTTT. Protein: CASSLEQRSGNTIYF. The variable domain in full, with the rest retrieved from reference TRBV7-2 and TRBJ1-3, is GAGVSQSPSNKVTEKGKDVELRCDPISGHTALYWYRQSLGQGLEFLIYFQGNSAPDKSGLPSDRFSAERTGGSVSTLTIQRTQQEDSAVYLCASSLEQRSGNTIYFGEGSWLTVV.

This CDR3 reads CSARDGVRGTYEQYF. CDR3 in DNA: TGCAGTGCTAGAGATGGAGTCCGGGGGACTTACGAGCAGTACTTC. The gene calls are TRBV20-1 and TRBJ2-7; D is possibly TRBD2 (6 bases). CDR3 length equals 15 residues. V was cut by 0 bases and J by 4 bases, with 16 bases left in between. Germline CDR1 reads DFQATT; CDR2 reads SNEGSKA (reference sequence).

This clonotype has at least ten counts. The rearrangement links TRBV15 to TRBJ2-1; the D is unclear. Germline CDR1 is LNHNV and CDR2 is YYDKDF (reference sequence). Deletions cut 3 bases from V and 0 bases from J, with 6 bases between. The CDR3 extends over 14 amino acids. This CDR3 reads CATSRASSYNEQFF. The CDR3 nucleotides are TGTGCCACCAGCAGGGCCAGCTCCTACAATGAGCAGTTCTTC.

This clonotype occurred a few times. The chain links TRBV7-9 to TRBJ2-7; TRBD2 matches 9 bases. The CDR3 covers 14 residues. The ends lost 5 bases at V and 3 bases at J; junction bases unmatched: 5. Germline CDR1 SEHNR, CDR2 FQNEAQ (reference sequence). CDR3 residues: CASSIGLANYEQYF. The CDR3 DNA sequence: TGTGCCAGCAGCATAGGACTAGCGAACTACGAGCAGTACTTC.

This clonotype was found a few times. The V call is TRBV6-1, the J call TRBJ1-1; weak D call: TRBD1 (5 bases). Trimming stripped 1 base from V and 4 bases from J, with 13 bases between. This CDR3 has 15 amino acids. CDR1 MNHNS and CDR2 SASEGT come from the germline V gene. The CDR3 nucleotides read TGTGCCAGCAGTGAAGGGAGGGGCTGGGGCACTGAAGCTTTCTTT. It encodes CASSEGRGWGTEAFF.

In its sample, this clonotype was seen a few times. The rearrangement uses TRBV5-1 and TRBJ2-7; no clear D gene. Germline-derived CDR1 and CDR2 are SGHRS and YFSETQ. V was cut by 0 bases and J by 0 bases, with 10 bases left in between. There are 15 residues in the CDR3. The CDR3 DNA sequence: TGCGCCAGCAGCTTGGTTACCAGATACTCCTACGAGCAGTACTTC. Protein product: CASSLVTRYSYEQYF.

This clonotype occurred a few times. The rearrangement uses TRBV7-7 and TRBJ2-1, with 12 bases lining up with TRBD2. The V and J ends lost 7 bases and 6 bases, in that order; junction bases with no gene match: 16. The CDR3 is made up of 18 amino acids. Germline-derived CDR1 and CDR2 are SSHAT and FNYEAQ (reference sequence). The CDR3 nucleotides read TGTGCCAGCACCACCCTGGGCCCCACTAGCGGGAGGCGCAATGAGCAGTTCTTC. It encodes CASTTLGPTSGRRNEQFF.

This clonotype has only a few counts. The chain uses TRBV14 and TRBJ2-7; no definite D call. The CDR3 totals 16 residues. The germline gives CDR1 SGHDN, CDR2 FVKESK. With 4 bases removed from V and 0 bases from J, the gap between germline ends came to 16 bases. Written as DNA, the CDR3 is TGTGCCAGCAGCCTACTTAATGGGGAAACCTCCTACGAGCAGTACTTC. Its translation: CASSLLNGETSYEQYF.

A remark on this clonotype: A clone one base away is much larger, so this may be a read error. The chain links TRBV12-3 or TRBV12-4 to TRBJ2-4; D call uncertain. This CDR3 is built from 14 residues. CDR3 residues: CASSLSLAKNIRYF. The CDR3 DNA reads as TGTGCCAGCAGTCTCTCTTTGGCCAAAAACATTCGGTACTTC.

The chain carries TRBV12-3 or TRBV12-4 and TRBJ1-3; unclear D gene. V gave up 5 bases and J gave up 9 bases, with 14 bases separating them. The CDR3 loop spans 13 amino acids. The CDR3 spells CASSTTPDPTIYF. The CDR3 DNA sequence: TGTGCCAGCAGTACTACACCCGATCCCACCATATATTTT.

This rearrangement joins TRBV6-1 to TRBJ2-7; D is uncertain. CDR3 length: 14 amino acids. The germline CDR1 and CDR2 sequences are MNHNS and SASEGT. V lost 5 bases and J lost 4, with 15 bases in between. CDR3 amino acids: CASSKGVGGYEQYF. CDR3 DNA: TGTGCCAGCAGTAAAGGCGTAGGCGGTTACGAGCAGTACTTC.